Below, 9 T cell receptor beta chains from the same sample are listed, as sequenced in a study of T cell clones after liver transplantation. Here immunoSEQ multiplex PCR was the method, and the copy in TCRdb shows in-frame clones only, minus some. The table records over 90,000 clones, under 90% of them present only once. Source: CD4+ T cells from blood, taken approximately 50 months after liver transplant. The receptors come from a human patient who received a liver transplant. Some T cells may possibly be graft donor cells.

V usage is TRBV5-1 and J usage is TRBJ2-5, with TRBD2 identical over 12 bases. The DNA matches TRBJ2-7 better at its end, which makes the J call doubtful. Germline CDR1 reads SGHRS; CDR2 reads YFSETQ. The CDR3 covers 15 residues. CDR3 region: CASSQAGTSGYEQYF. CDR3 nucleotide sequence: TGCGCCAGCAGCCAGGCCGGGACTAGCGGGTACGAGCAGTACTTC.

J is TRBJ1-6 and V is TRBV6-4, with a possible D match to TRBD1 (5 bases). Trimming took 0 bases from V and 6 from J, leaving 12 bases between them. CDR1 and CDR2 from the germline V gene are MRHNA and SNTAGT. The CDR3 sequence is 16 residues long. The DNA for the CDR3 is TGTGCCAGCAGTGACTCGCCGGGACCCTCTAATTCACCCCTCCACTTT. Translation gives CASSDSPGPSNSPLHF.

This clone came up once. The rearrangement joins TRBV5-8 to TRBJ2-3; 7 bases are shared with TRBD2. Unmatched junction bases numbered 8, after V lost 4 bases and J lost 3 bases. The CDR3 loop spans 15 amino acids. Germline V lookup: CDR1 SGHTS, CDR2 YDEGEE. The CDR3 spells CASSPTRGGTDTQYF. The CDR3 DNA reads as TGTGCCAGCAGCCCGACTAGGGGAGGGACAGATACGCAGTATTTT.

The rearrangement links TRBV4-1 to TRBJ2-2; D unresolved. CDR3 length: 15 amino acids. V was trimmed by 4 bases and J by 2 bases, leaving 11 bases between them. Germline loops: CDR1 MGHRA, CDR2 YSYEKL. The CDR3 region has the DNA TGCGCCAGCAGCCTTGGATCGATTAACACCGGGGAGCTGTTTTTT. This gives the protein CASSLGSINTGELFF.

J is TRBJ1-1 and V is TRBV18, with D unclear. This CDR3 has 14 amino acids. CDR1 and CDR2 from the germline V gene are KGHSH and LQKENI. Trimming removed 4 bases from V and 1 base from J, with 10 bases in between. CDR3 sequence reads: CASSLSKGNTEAFF. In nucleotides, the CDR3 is TGTGCCAGCTCACTCTCTAAGGGGAACACTGAAGCTTTCTTT.

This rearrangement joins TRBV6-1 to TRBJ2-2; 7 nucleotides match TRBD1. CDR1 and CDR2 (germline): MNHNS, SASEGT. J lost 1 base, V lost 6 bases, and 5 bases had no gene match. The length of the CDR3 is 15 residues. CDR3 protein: CASRTGTENTGELFF. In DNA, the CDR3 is TGTGCCAGCAGAACCGGGACAGAGAACACCGGGGAGCTGTTTTTT.

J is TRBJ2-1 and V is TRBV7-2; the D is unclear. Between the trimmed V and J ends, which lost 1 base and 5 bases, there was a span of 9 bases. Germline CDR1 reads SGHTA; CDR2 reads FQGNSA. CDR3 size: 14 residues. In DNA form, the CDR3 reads TGTGCCAGCAGCTTAGGGACCAGCAACAATGAGCAGTTCTTC. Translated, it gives CASSLGTSNNEQFF.

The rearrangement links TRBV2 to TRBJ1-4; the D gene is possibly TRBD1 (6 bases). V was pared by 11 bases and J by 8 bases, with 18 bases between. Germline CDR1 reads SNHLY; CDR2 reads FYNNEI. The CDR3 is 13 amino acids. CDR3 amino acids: CAVGGQVGEKLFF. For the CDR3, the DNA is TGTGCCGTCGGGGGGCAGGTGGGAGAAAAACTGTTTTTT.

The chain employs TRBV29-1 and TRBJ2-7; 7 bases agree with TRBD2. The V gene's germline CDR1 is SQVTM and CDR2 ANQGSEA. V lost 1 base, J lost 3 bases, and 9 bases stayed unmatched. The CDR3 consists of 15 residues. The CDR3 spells CSVEGRASGFYEQYF. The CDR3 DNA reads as TGCAGCGTTGAAGGGCGGGCTAGCGGATTCTACGAGCAGTACTTC.